Listed here are 20 T cell receptor beta chains from one sample, sequenced in a study of beta chain features in type 1 diabetes. Every isolated RNA sample was fully reverse transcribed, so sequencing captured expressed TCRB transcripts. The data were produced by immunoSEQ multiplex PCR, yet TCRdb's version contains in-frame clones alone and is incomplete. The sample consists of roughly 370,000 clones, approximately 15% of them appearing once. The specimen sequenced was naive CD4+ T cells from blood. These receptors were taken from a man in his thirties or forties in good health.

This clone was seen a single time. The chain has TRBV4-2 and TRBJ1-3; no clear D. In germline, CDR1 is LGHNA, CDR2 YNFKEQ. This CDR3 comprises 13 residues. V was cut by 7 bases and J by 3 bases, with 10 bases left in between. CDR3 coding DNA: TGTGCCAGCACTTGGGGAAGTGGAAACACCATATATTTT. Translation gives CASTWGSGNTIYF.

The sample holds a few counts of this clone. The V call is TRBV4-3, the J call TRBJ2-3; 11 nucleotides match TRBD2. Trimming at V came to 4 bases and at J to 4 bases, leaving 7 bases not matched to a gene. This CDR3 has 16 amino acids. In germline, CDR1 is LGHNA, CDR2 YSLEER. The CDR3 protein is CASSLATSGDADTQYF. CDR3 coding DNA: TGCGCCAGCAGCCTCGCGACTAGCGGGGACGCAGATACGCAGTATTTT.

The chain recombines TRBV29-1 with TRBJ1-3; the D gene is possibly TRBD1 (5 bases). Trimming shortened V by 6 bases and J by 4 bases, and 7 bases separated the two germline ends. The germline V gene has CDR1 SQVTM and CDR2 ANQGSEA. This CDR3 region has 11 residues. The CDR3 DNA is TGCAGCGTCGCAGGGGGAAACACCATATATTTT. Translated, it gives CSVAGGNTIYF.

This clone occurred a few times. The chain links TRBV9 to TRBJ2-3, with 14 positions matching TRBD2. J lost 2 bases, V lost 3 bases, and 5 bases had no gene match. This CDR3 is built from 17 residues. Per germline, CDR1 SGDLS and CDR2 YYNGEE. CDR3: CASSARLAGGITDTQYF. Here the CDR3 DNA reads TGTGCCAGCAGCGCCCGACTAGCGGGAGGGATCACAGATACGCAGTATTTT.

The chain links TRBV18 to TRBJ2-7, with a weak D call TRBD1 (5 bases). CDR3 length equals 14 residues. V dropped 1 base and J dropped 5 bases, with 12 bases sitting between them. Germline V CDR1 and CDR2: KGHSH, LQKENI. The CDR3 protein is CASSPRQGGNEQYF. CDR3 DNA: TGTGCCAGCTCACCACGGCAGGGTGGTAACGAGCAGTACTTC. The full variable domain, with the rest looked up from reference TRBV18 and TRBJ2-7, is NAGVMQNPRHLVRRRGQEARLRCSPMKGHSHVYWYRQLPEEGLKFMVYLQKENIIDESGMPKERFSAEFPKEGPSILRIQQVVRGDSAAYFCASSPRQGGNEQYFGPGTRLTVT.

The chain is built from TRBV4-3 and TRBJ2-7; 8 bases fit TRBD2. Trimming cost V 1 base and J 6 bases; bases outside gene matches: 8. CDR3 size: 15 residues. Germline CDR1 reads LGHNA; CDR2 reads YSLEER. The CDR3, as DNA: TGCGCCAGCAGCCAAGGACACGGGACTAGAGGCGAGCAGTACTTC. Amino acid sequence: CASSQGHGTRGEQYF.

The rearrangement uses TRBV30 and TRBJ1-2; D gene ambiguous. V lost 5 bases and J 4 bases, leaving 14 bases between the germline ends. Germline V lookup: CDR1 GTSNPN, CDR2 SVGIG (reference sequence). This CDR3 spans 13 amino acids. Written as DNA, the CDR3 is TGTGCCTGGCAGCTTCCGACATCCTATGGCTACACCTTC. Translated, it gives CAWQLPTSYGYTF.

In its sample, this clone was seen a few times. The chain employs TRBV7-9 and TRBJ2-7, with 7 bases fitting TRBD1. The CDR3 runs to 15 residues. CDR1 and CDR2 (germline): SEHNR, FQNEAQ (reference sequence). V lost 5 bases to trimming and J lost 13 bases; unmatched junction nucleotides: 20. In DNA, the CDR3 is TGTGCCAGCAGCCTCGACCCGCCGGGACAGACTTTCTCTTACTTC. Translation gives CASSLDPPGQTFSYF.

This clone was found many times. The chain joins TRBV29-1 to TRBJ2-5, with 11 bases lining up with TRBD2. Germline lookup yields CDR1 SQVTM and CDR2 ANQGSEA. After removal of 7 bases from V and 5 bases from J, the junction contained 3 bases not matched to a gene. The CDR3 has 12 residues. The CDR3 loop reads CSATSGTETQYF. The CDR3 region has the DNA TGCAGCGCGACTAGCGGGACGGAGACCCAGTACTTC.

In this sample, this clone turned up a few times. This chain joins TRBV2 and TRBJ2-1; the match to TRBD2 covers 8 bases. CDR3 length: 16 amino acids. CDR1 and CDR2 (germline): SNHLY, FYNNEI. The J segment lost 9 bases and the V segment lost 1 base, leaving 11 bases of the junction unmatched. The CDR3 loop reads CASSEESPGLAGEQFF. In DNA form, the CDR3 reads TGTGCCAGCAGTGAAGAGAGCCCCGGGCTAGCGGGTGAGCAGTTCTTC.

There are a few counts of this clone. The chain joins TRBV18 to TRBJ1-1; 12 bases agree with TRBD1. Germline lookup yields CDR1 KGHSH and CDR2 LQKENI. This CDR3 is built from 19 residues. J lost 1 base, V lost 4 bases, and 13 bases had no gene match. DNA of the CDR3: TGTGCCAGCTCACAGCTTGTCTGGGACAGGGGGCGAGGGAACACTGAAGCTTTCTTT. This sequence encodes CASSQLVWDRGRGNTEAFF.

This chain joins TRBV2 and TRBJ1-2; D unclear. CDR1 SNHLY and CDR2 FYNNEI come from the germline V gene. The CDR3 consists of 11 residues. With 1 base removed from V and 3 bases from J, the gap between germline ends came to 0 bases. The CDR3 DNA follows: TGTGCCAGCAGTGAAGACTATGGCTACACCTTC. It translates to CASSEDYGYTF.

As to this clone: A read error may be the cause here, since a much bigger clone is one base away. Other DNA sequences in this specimen translate into the identical CDR3. This chain uses TRBV27 with TRBJ2-3; D gene unclear. CDR1 and CDR2 from the germline V gene are MNHEY and SMNVEV (reference sequence). The CDR3 length is 11 residues. V was pared by 3 bases and J by 5 bases, with 3 bases between. The CDR3 nucleotides are TGTGCCAGCAGTTTGGGAGATACGCAGTATTTT. It is translated as CASSLGDTQYF.

The chain combines TRBV7-2 with TRBJ2-7, with D unresolved. The CDR3 covers 14 residues. Trimming removed 1 base at V and 6 bases at J, with 13 bases between. Germline CDR1 reads SGHTA; CDR2 reads FQGNSA. The CDR3, as DNA: TGTGCCAGCAGCTTAGGGATTGACGTTGGCGAGCAGTACGTC. Translating gives CASSLGIDVGEQYV.

The count of this clone is one. V is TRBV2 and J is TRBJ2-7; 10 bases are a match to TRBD2. The CDR3 consists of 15 residues. CDR1 SNHLY and CDR2 FYNNEI come from the germline V gene. The V and J ends lost 4 bases and 4 bases, in that order; junction bases with no gene match: 7. As DNA, the CDR3 is TGTGCCAGCAGTGTTAGAGCGGGAGGGCCGTACGAGCAGTACGTC. Its protein is CASSVRAGGPYEQYV.

The chain is built from TRBV5-1 and TRBJ2-6; 12 bases are shared with TRBD2. The CDR3 totals 17 residues. The V and J ends lost 4 bases and 1 base, in that order; junction bases with no gene match: 3. Germline lookup yields CDR1 SGHRS and CDR2 YFSETQ. DNA for the CDR3: TGCGCCAGCAGCCCTAGCGGGAGGGTATCTGGGGCCAACGTCCTGACTTTC. As protein: CASSPSGRVSGANVLTF. Filled out from reference TRBV5-1 and TRBJ2-6, the complete variable domain reads KAGVTQTPRYLIKTRGQQVTLSCSPISGHRSVSWYQQTPGQGLQFLFEYFSETQRNKGNFPGRFSGRQFSNSRSEMNVSTLELGDSALYLCASSPSGRVSGANVLTFGAGSRLTVL.

With respect to this clone: In the same sample, other DNA sequences code for this CDR3. The chain joins TRBV9 to TRBJ2-5; TRBD2 matches at 7 bases. With V trimmed by 2 bases and J by 2 bases, 3 bases remained unmatched. Germline V gene sequence: CDR1 SGDLS, CDR2 YYNGEE. The CDR3 is 14 amino acids. Here the CDR3 reads CASSVGGLQETQYF. In DNA, the CDR3 is TGTGCCAGCAGCGTGGGAGGGCTTCAAGAGACCCAGTACTTC.

The V and J genes are TRBV4-3 and TRBJ2-1; D might be TRBD2 (5 bases). The CDR3 length is 17 residues. Trimming left V 1 base short and J 5 bases short, with 18 bases between. The V gene's germline CDR1 is LGHNA and CDR2 YSLEER. The chain's CDR3 is CASSQATDYPLHNEQFF. The CDR3 DNA is TGCGCCAGCAGCCAAGCCACAGACTATCCCTTACACAATGAGCAGTTCTTC.

This clone was recorded a few times. V gene TRBV19 combines with J gene TRBJ2-3; 11 bases agree with TRBD2. J gave up 3 bases and V 5 bases, and 7 bases lay outside the gene matches. The CDR3 totals 16 residues. The germline V gene has CDR1 LNHDA and CDR2 SQIVND (reference sequence). This CDR3 reads CASSSRLAGITDTQYF. CDR3 nucleotide sequence: TGTGCCAGTAGTTCCAGACTAGCGGGGATTACAGATACGCAGTATTTT.

This clone showed up just a few times. The chain employs TRBV4-3 and TRBJ2-1; 14 nucleotides line up with TRBD2. The CDR3 contains 19 residues. With 4 bases clipped from V and 5 bases from J, the junction kept 13 bases outside the gene matches. Germline V lookup: CDR1 LGHNA, CDR2 YSLEER. CDR3 amino acids: CASSLLTSGGALGNNEQFF. In DNA form, the CDR3 reads TGCGCCAGCAGCCTCCTGACTAGCGGGGGGGCTTTAGGTAACAATGAGCAGTTCTTC.